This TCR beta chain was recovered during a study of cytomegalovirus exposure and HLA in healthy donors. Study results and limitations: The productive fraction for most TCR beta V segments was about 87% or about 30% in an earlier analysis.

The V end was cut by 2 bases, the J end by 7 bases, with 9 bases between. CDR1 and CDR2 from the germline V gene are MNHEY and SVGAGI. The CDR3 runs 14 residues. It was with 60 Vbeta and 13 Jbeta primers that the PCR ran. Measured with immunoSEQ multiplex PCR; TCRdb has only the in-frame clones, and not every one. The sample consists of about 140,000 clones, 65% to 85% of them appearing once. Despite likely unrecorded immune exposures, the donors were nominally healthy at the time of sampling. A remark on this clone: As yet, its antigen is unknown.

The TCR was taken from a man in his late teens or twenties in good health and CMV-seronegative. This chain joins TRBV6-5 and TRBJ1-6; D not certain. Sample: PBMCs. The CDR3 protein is CASSYAPRNSPLHF. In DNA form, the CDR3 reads TGTGCCAGCAGTTACGCCCCTCGGAATTCACCCCTCCACTTT.